This T cell receptor (beta chain) is from a study of cytomegalovirus exposure and HLA in healthy donors. Turning to the study itself: Within the Caucasian-associated ancestry cluster were roughly 79% of the 398 genotyped donors.

PCR employed 60 Vbeta and 13 Jbeta primers. Measured with immunoSEQ multiplex PCR; TCRdb has only the in-frame clones, and not every one. The sample lists approximately 100,000 clones, approximately 80% occurring once. General study findings and limits: Later analysis identified a missense DCLRE1C variant that was linked to TCR beta V- and J-gene trimming. Three CMV-associated chains were confirmed in vitro to be specific for CMV antigens. In terms of immune exposure information, only CMV serostatus was available.

There are 16 residues in the CDR3. Germline-derived CDR1 and CDR2 are KGHSH and LQKENI. V was pared by 5 bases and J by 0 bases, with 13 bases between. Of note for this clone: As yet, its antigen is unknown.

The chain links TRBV18 to TRBJ1-4; D call uncertain. The source is a man in his forties or fifties in good health and CMV-seropositive. The source material was PBMCs. CDR3 residues: CASSTRRSTTNEKLFF. CDR3 in DNA: TGTGCCAGCTCAACTAGACGGAGTACAACTAATGAAAAACTGTTTTTT.